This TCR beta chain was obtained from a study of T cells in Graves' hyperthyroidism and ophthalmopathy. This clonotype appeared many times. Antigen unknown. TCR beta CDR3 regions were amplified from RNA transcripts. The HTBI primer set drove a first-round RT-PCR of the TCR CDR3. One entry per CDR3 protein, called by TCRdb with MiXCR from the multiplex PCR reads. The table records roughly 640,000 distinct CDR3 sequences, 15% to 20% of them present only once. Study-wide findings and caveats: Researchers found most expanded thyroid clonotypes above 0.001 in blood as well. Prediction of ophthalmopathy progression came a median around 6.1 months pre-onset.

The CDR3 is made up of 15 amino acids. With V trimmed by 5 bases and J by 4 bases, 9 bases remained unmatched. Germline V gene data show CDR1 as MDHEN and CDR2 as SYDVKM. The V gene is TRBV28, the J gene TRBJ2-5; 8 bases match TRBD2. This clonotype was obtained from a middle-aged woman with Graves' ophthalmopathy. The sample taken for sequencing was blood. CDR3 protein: CASSGPSGGGETQYF. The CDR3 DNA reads TGTGCCAGCAGTGGTCCGAGCGGGGGAGGAGAGACCCAGTACTTC.